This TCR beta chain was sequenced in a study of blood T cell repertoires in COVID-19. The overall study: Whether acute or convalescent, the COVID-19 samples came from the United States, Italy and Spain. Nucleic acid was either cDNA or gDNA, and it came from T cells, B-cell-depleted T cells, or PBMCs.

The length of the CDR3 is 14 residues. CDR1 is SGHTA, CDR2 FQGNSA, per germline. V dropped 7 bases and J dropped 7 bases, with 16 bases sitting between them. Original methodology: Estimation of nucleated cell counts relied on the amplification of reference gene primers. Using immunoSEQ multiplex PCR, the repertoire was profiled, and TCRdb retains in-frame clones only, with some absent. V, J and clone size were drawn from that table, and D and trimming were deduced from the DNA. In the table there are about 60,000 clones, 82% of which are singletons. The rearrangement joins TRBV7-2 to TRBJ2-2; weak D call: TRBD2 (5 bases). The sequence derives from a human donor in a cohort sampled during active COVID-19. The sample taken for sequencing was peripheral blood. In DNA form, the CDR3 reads TGTGCCAGCAAGGACTCCGCCTGGGGCGGGGAGCTGTTTTTT. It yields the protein CASKDSAWGGELFF.